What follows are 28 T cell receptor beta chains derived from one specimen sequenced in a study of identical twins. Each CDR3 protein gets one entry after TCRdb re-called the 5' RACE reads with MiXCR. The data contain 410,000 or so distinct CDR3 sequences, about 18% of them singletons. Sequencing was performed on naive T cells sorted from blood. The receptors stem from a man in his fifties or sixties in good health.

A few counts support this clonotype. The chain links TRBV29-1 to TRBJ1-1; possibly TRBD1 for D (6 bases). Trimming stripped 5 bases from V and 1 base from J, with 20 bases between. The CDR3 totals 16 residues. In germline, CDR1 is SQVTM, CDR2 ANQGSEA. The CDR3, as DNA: TGCAGCGTTATCCCTGCGTGGGGGGCAAGGAACACTGAAGCTTTCTTT. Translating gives CSVIPAWGARNTEAFF.

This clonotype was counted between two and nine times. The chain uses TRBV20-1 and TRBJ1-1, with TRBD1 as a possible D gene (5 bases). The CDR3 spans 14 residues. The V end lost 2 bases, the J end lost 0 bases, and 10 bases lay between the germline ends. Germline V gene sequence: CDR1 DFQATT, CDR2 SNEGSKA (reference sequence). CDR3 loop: CSARPGGMNTEAFF. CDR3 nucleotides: TGCAGTGCTAGACCCGGGGGAATGAACACTGAAGCTTTCTTT.

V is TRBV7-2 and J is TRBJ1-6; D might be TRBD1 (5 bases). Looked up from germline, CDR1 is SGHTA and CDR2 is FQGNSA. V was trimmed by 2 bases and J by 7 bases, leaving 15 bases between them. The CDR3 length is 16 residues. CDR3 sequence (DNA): TGTGCCAGCAGCTTAATTTCAGCAGGGAGCAATTCACCCCTCCACTTT. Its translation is CASSLISAGSNSPLHF.

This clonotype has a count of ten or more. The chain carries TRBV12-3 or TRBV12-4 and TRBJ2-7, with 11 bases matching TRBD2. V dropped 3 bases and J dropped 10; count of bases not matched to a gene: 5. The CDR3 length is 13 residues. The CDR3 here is CASSFGLAGAQYF. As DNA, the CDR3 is TGTGCCAGCAGTTTCGGACTAGCGGGTGCCCAGTACTTC.

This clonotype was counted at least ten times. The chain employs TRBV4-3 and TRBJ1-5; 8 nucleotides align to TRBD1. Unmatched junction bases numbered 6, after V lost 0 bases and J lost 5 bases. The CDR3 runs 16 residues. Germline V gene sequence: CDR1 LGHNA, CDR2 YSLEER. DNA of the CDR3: TGCGCCAGCAGCCAAGACAGGGGGCGCTTGGATCAGCCCCAGCATTTT. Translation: CASSQDRGRLDQPQHF.

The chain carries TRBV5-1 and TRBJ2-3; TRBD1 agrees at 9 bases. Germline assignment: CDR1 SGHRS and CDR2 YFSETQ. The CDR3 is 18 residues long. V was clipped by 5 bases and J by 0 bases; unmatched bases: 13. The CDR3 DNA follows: TGCGCCAGCAGAGTGGACAGGGGCCTATACTCTAGCACAGATACGCAGTATTTT. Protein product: CASRVDRGLYSSTDTQYF. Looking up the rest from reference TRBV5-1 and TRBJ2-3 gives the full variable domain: KAGVTQTPRYLIKTRGQQVTLSCSPISGHRSVSWYQQTPGQGLQFLFEYFSETQRNKGNFPGRFSGRQFSNSRSEMNVSTLELGDSALYLCASRVDRGLYSSTDTQYFGPGTRLTVL.

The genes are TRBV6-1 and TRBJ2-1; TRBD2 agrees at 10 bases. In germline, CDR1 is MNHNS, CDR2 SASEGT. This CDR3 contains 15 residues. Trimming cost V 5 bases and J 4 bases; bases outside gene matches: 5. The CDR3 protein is CASSRPSGRYNEQFF. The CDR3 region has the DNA TGTGCCAGCAGTAGACCTAGCGGGAGATACAATGAGCAGTTCTTC.

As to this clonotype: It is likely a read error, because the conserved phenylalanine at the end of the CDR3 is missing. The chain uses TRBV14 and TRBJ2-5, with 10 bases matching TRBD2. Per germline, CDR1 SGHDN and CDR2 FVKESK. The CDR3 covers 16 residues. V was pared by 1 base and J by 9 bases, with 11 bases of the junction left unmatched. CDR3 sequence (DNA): TGTGCCAGCAGCCAAGGTGTGACTAGCGGGCCCGAGGCCCAGTACTCC. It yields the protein CASSQGVTSGPEAQYS.

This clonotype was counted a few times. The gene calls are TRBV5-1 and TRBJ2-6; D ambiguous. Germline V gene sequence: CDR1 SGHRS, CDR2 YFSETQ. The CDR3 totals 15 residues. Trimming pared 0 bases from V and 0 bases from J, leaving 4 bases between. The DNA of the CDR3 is TGCGCCAGCAGCTTGGAAGACTCTGGGGCCAACGTCCTGACTTTC. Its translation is CASSLEDSGANVLTF.

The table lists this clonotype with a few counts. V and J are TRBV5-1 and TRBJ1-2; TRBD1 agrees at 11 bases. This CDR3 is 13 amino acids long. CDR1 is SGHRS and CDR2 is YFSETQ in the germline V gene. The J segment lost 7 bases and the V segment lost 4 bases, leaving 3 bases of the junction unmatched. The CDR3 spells CASSAGQGAGYTF. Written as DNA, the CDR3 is TGCGCCAGCAGCGCAGGACAGGGGGCTGGCTACACCTTC.

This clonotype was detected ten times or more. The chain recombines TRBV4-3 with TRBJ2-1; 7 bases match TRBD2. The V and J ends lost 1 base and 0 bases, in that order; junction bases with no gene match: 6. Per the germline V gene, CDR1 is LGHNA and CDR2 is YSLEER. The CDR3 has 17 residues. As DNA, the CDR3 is TGCGCCAGCAGCCAAGTCCCTAGCGGTTTCTCCTACAATGAGCAGTTCTTC. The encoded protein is CASSQVPSGFSYNEQFF.

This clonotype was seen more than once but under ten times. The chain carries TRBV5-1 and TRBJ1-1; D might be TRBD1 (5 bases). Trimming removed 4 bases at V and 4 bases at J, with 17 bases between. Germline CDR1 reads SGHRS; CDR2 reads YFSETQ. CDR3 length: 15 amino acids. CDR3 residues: CASSQSIQETTEAFF. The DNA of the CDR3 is TGCGCCAGCAGCCAATCGATACAGGAGACCACTGAAGCTTTCTTT.

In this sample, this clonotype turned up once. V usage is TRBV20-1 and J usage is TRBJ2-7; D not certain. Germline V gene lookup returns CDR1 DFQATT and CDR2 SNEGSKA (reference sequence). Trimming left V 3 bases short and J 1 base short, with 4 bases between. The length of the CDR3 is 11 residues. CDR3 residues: CSASKSYEQYF. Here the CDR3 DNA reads TGCAGTGCTAGCAAGTCCTACGAGCAGTACTTC.

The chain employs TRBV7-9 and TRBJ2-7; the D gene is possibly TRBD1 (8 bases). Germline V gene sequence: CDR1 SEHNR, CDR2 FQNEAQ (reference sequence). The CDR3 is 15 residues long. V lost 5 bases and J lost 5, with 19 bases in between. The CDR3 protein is CASSQGGDRFDEQYF. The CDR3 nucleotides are TGTGCCAGCAGCCAGGGGGGGGACAGGTTTGACGAGCAGTACTTC. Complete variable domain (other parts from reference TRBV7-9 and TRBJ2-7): DTGVSQNPRHKITKRGQNVTFRCDPISEHNRLYWYRQTLGQGPEFLTYFQNEAQLEKSRLLSDRFSAERPKGSFSTLEIQRTEQGDSAMYLCASSQGGDRFDEQYFGPGTRLTVT.

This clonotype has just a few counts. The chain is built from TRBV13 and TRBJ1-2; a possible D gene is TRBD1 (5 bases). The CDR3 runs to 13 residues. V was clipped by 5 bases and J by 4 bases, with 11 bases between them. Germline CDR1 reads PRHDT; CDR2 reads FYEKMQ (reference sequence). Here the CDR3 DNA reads TGTGCCAGCAGCAGTAGGGGCAGCTATGGCTACACCTTC. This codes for CASSSRGSYGYTF.

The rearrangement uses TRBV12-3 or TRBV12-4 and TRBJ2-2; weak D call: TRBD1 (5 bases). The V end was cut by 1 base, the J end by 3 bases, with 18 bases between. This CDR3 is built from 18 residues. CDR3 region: CASSLEWGNSRDTGELFF. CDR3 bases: TGTGCCAGCAGTTTAGAATGGGGAAACAGCAGGGACACCGGGGAGCTGTTTTTT.

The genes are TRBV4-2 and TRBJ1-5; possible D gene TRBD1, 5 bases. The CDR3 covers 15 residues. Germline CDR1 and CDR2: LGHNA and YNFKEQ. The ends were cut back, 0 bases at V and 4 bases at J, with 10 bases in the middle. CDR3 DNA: TGTGCCAGCAGCCAAGAAGGGAGGGGAAATCAGCCCCAGCATTTT. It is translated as CASSQEGRGNQPQHF.

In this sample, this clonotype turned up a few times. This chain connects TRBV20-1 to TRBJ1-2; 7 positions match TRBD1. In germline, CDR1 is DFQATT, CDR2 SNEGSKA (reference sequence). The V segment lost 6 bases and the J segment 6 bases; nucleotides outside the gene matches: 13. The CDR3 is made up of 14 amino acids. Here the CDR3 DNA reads TGCAGTGCCACCTCTCCGGACAGGATTAATGGCTACACCTTC. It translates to CSATSPDRINGYTF.

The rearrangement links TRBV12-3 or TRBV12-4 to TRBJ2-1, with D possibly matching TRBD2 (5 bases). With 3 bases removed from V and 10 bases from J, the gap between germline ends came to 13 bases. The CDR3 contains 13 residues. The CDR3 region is CASSLRGFGEQFF. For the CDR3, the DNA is TGTGCCAGCAGTTTGCGCGGGTTCGGCGAGCAGTTCTTC.

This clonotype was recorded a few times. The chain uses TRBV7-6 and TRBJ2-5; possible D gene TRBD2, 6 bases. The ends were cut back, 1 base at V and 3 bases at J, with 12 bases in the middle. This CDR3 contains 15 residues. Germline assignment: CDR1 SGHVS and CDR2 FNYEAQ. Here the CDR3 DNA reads TGTGCCAGCAGCTTAGGTAGCGGAACAAAAGAGACCCAGTACTTC. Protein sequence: CASSLGSGTKETQYF.

CDR3 nucleotides: TGTGCCAGCAGCGGGAGGACTAGCGGGGTTAAAGAGACCCAGTACTTC. Translated: CASSGRTSGVKETQYF. The V and J genes are TRBV9 and TRBJ2-5, with TRBD2 identical over 12 bases. Trimming at V came to 3 bases and at J to 3 bases, leaving 6 bases not matched to a gene. Germline lookup yields CDR1 SGDLS and CDR2 YYNGEE. This CDR3 comprises 16 residues.

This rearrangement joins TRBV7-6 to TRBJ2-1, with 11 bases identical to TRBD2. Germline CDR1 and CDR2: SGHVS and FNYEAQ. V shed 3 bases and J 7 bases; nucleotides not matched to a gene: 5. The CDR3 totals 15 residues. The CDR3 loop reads CASSFIAGGMNEQFF. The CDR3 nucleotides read TGTGCCAGCAGCTTTATAGCGGGGGGGATGAATGAGCAGTTCTTC. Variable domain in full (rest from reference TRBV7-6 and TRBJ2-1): GAGVSQSPRYKVTKRGQDVALRCDPISGHVSLYWYRQALGQGPEFLTYFNYEAQQDKSGLPNDRFSAERPEGSISTLTIQRTEQRDSAMYRCASSFIAGGMNEQFFGPGTRLTVL.

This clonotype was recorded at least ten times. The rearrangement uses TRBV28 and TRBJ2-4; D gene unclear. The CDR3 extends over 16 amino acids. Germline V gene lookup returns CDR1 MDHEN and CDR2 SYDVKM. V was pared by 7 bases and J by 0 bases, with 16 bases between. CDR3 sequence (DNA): TGTGCCAGCAAGGGCCGTCGCCGGATAGCCAAAAACATTCAGTACTTC. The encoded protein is CASKGRRRIAKNIQYF. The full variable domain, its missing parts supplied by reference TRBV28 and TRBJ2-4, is DVKVTQSSRYLVKRTGEKVFLECVQDMDHENMFWYRQDPGLGLRLIYFSYDVKMKEKGDIPEGYSVSREKKERFSLILESASTNQTSMYLCASKGRRRIAKNIQYFGAGTRLSVL.

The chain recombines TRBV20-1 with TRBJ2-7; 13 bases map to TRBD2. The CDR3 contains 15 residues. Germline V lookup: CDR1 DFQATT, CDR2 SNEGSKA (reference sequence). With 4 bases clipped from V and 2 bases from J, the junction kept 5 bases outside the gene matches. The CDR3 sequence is CSANTGTSGTYEQYF. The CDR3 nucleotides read TGCAGTGCTAACACCGGGACTAGCGGGACCTACGAGCAGTACTTC.

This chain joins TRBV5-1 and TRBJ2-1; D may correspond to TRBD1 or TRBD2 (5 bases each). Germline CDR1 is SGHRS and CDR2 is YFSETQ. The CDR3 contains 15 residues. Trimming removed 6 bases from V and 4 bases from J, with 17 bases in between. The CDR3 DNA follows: TGCGCCAGCATGGTGGGGGATCCCTCTTACAATGAGCAGTTCTTC. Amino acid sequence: CASMVGDPSYNEQFF.

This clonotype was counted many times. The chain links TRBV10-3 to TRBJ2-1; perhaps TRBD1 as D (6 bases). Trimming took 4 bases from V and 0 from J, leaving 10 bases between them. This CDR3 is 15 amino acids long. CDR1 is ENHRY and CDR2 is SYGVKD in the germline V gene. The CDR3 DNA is TGTGCCATCAGTGCAGGACAGAACTCCTACAATGAGCAGTTCTTC. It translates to CAISAGQNSYNEQFF.

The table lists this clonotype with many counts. CDR3 nucleotides: TGTGCCAGCAGCTCGACAGGAGCCTCCTACGAGCAGTACTTC. Encoded protein: CASSSTGASYEQYF. V and J are TRBV7-6 and TRBJ2-7; tentative D call: TRBD1 (6 bases). Trimming took 4 bases from V and 0 from J, leaving 10 bases between them. The CDR3 is 14 residues long. The germline gives CDR1 SGHVS, CDR2 FNYEAQ.

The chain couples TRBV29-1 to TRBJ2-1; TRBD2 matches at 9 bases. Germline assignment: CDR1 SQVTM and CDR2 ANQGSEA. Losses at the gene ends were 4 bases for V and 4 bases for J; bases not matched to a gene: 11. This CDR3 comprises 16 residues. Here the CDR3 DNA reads TGCAGCGTTGCCCTCCGGACTAGCGTAAGATACAATGAGCAGTTCTTC. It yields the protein CSVALRTSVRYNEQFF.